This T cell receptor beta chain was sequenced during a study of cytomegalovirus exposure and HLA in healthy donors. Study information: HLA-typed donors were the source of approximately 85 million unique TCRs, which an early data release held.

Comments on this clone: As yet, its antigen is unknown.

General study points: Common viral pathogens (according to a later analysis) appeared linked to several of the most significant clusters.

CDR1 and CDR2 from the germline V gene are GTSNPN and SVGIG (reference sequence). V shed 8 bases and J shed 4 bases, with 6 bases lying between them. CDR3 length: 11 residues. The PCR used 60 Vbeta and 13 Jbeta primers. Some clones are missing from TCRdb's copy, which holds only in-frame ones; the method was immunoSEQ multiplex PCR. The table includes some 130,000 clones, more than 75% detected once. The rearrangement uses TRBV30 and TRBJ2-6, with a weak D call TRBD2 (6 bases). The clonotype originates from a man aged 25-45 years in good health and CMV-seronegative. The material sequenced was PBMCs. The CDR3 sequence: CARGGANVLTF. CDR3 nucleotides: TGTGCCCGGGGGGGGGCCAACGTCCTGACTTTC.